The 20 T cell receptor beta chains presented below share a single source sample, sequenced in a study of OX40 agonist ivuxolimab in advanced cancers. Measured with immunoSEQ multiplex PCR; TCRdb has only the in-frame clones, and not every one. The sample yields 62,000 or so clones, about 89% seen once. This sample comprised CD4+ or CD8+ T cells sorted from blood, obtained in a trial of the OX40 agonist ivuxolimab. The receptors were sampled from an adult with an advanced solid tumor such as melanoma, head and neck, liver or kidney cancer.

J is TRBJ2-1 and V is TRBV5-1, with D hard to call. With 0 bases removed from V and 7 bases from J, the gap between germline ends came to 8 bases. The CDR3 length is 13 residues. The germline V gene has CDR1 SGHRS and CDR2 YFSETQ. The CDR3 here is CASSLGVGNEQFF. CDR3 nucleotide sequence: TGCGCCAGCAGCTTGGGAGTGGGGAATGAGCAGTTCTTC.

The chain couples TRBV5-4 to TRBJ2-7, with 10 bases fitting TRBD2. V shed 3 bases and J 0 bases; nucleotides not matched to a gene: 12. This CDR3 is 18 amino acids long. Germline V gives CDR1 SGHNT, CDR2 YYREEE (reference sequence). CDR3 region: CASSSAIGLAANSYEQYF. The CDR3 DNA reads as TGTGCCAGCAGCTCAGCCATCGGACTAGCGGCCAACTCCTACGAGCAGTACTTC.

V is TRBV10-3 and J is TRBJ1-5; TRBD1 aligns across 10 bases. The CDR3 length is 15 residues. Losses at the gene ends were 9 bases for V and 0 bases for J; bases not matched to a gene: 5. The germline V gene has CDR1 ENHRY and CDR2 SYGVKD. Here the CDR3 reads CAIGQGGNSNQPQHF. The CDR3 region has the DNA TGTGCCATTGGACAGGGGGGCAATAGCAATCAGCCCCAGCATTTT.

The chain carries TRBV18 and TRBJ1-5; D may be TRBD1 (5 bases). This CDR3 is built from 16 residues. The V end lost 3 bases, the J end lost 2 bases, and 14 bases lay between the germline ends. Germline CDR1 is KGHSH and CDR2 is LQKENI. CDR3 sequence: CASSPSETAGNQPQHF. The CDR3 DNA reads TGTGCCAGCTCACCTAGTGAGACAGCAGGCAATCAGCCCCAGCATTTT. The full variable domain, with the rest looked up from reference TRBV18 and TRBJ1-5, is NAGVMQNPRHLVRRRGQEARLRCSPMKGHSHVYWYRQLPEEGLKFMVYLQKENIIDESGMPKERFSAEFPKEGPSILRIQQVVRGDSAAYFCASSPSETAGNQPQHFGDGTRLSIL.

The rearrangement joins TRBV11-2 to TRBJ2-7; 7 bases agree with TRBD1. The CDR3 totals 17 residues. V shed 1 base, J shed 4 bases, and the junction held 13 bases outside the gene matches. Germline lookup yields CDR1 SGHAT and CDR2 FQNNGV. For the CDR3, the DNA is TGTGCCAGCAGCTTAGGGAGGTGGGGGCAGGGGGTTTACGAGCAGTACTTC. Translating gives CASSLGRWGQGVYEQYF. Full variable domain (missing parts from reference TRBV11-2 and TRBJ2-7): EAGVAQSPRYKIIEKRQSVAFWCNPISGHATLYWYQQILGQGPKLLIQFQNNGVVDDSQLPKDRFSAERLKGVDSTLKIQPAKLEDSAVYLCASSLGRWGQGVYEQYFGPGTRLTVT.

This rearrangement joins TRBV7-9 to TRBJ2-3; the match to TRBD2 covers 12 bases. Germline V gene data show CDR1 as SEHNR and CDR2 as FQNEAQ (reference sequence). With V trimmed by 5 bases and J by 0 bases, 6 bases remained unmatched. This CDR3 region has 17 residues. DNA for the CDR3: TGTGCCAGCAGCCTCGGACTAGCGGGGATTAGCACAGATACGCAGTATTTT. This codes for CASSLGLAGISTDTQYF.

The V and J genes are TRBV19 and TRBJ1-5; 7 bases fit TRBD1. The germline V gene encodes CDR1 LNHDA and CDR2 SQIVND (reference sequence). This CDR3 region has 15 residues. The V gene end was trimmed by 5 bases and the J gene end by 2 bases; junction bases not matched to a gene: 6. The CDR3 here is CASSSPGQRNQPQHF. DNA for the CDR3: TGTGCCAGTAGTTCCCCGGGACAGCGCAATCAGCCCCAGCATTTT.

Here the CDR3 reads CASGLGKNIQYF. The CDR3, as DNA: TGTGCTAGTGGTTTAGGGAAAAACATTCAGTACTTC. This rearrangement joins TRBV12-5 to TRBJ2-4; no definite D call. With 3 bases removed from V and 4 bases from J, the gap between germline ends came to 4 bases. The CDR3 covers 12 residues. The V gene's germline CDR1 is LGHNT and CDR2 FRNRAP.

The rearrangement uses TRBV28 and TRBJ2-7; D unclear. V gave up 3 bases and J gave up 0 bases, with 15 bases separating them. The CDR3 covers 16 residues. Germline V lookup: CDR1 MDHEN, CDR2 SYDVKM. Here the CDR3 reads CASSLLDGTYSYEQYF. CDR3 DNA sequence: TGTGCCAGCAGTTTGTTGGACGGAACCTACTCCTACGAGCAGTACTTC.

This clone showed up just a few times. V gene TRBV2 combines with J gene TRBJ1-4, with TRBD1 as a possible D gene (5 bases). The CDR3 runs 17 residues. Germline CDR1 is SNHLY and CDR2 is FYNNEI. Trimming left V 8 bases short and J 0 bases short, with 19 bases between. Written as DNA, the CDR3 is TGTGCCAGCCGTTTGATCCGGGACTCCACAACTAATGAAAAACTGTTTTTT. As protein: CASRLIRDSTTNEKLFF.

The chain couples TRBV6-6 to TRBJ1-1; D may be TRBD1 (5 bases). This CDR3 region has 14 residues. Trimming stripped 6 bases from V and 2 bases from J, with 13 bases between. CDR1 and CDR2 (germline): MNHNY, SVGAGI (reference sequence). The CDR3 DNA follows: TGTGCCAGCAGACTTCGGCAGGGCAACACTGAAGCTTTCTTT. Translated: CASRLRQGNTEAFF.

This clone has a single count. The rearrangement links TRBV18 to TRBJ2-7; TRBD2 might be the D (6 bases). The CDR3 consists of 15 residues. Deletions cut 2 bases from V and 1 base from J, with 12 bases between. Germline V CDR1 and CDR2: KGHSH, LQKENI. The CDR3 loop is CASSPGASDSYEQYF. CDR3 bases: TGTGCCAGCTCACCAGGGGCTAGCGATTCCTACGAGCAGTACTTC.

CDR3 sequence reads: CASTRTSGRKTGELFF. DNA for the CDR3: TGTGCCAGTACACGGACTAGCGGGAGAAAAACCGGGGAGCTGTTTTTT. The V gene is TRBV19, the J gene TRBJ2-2; 13 bases are a match to TRBD2. Germline V lookup: CDR1 LNHDA, CDR2 SQIVND (reference sequence). V shed 7 bases and J 5 bases; nucleotides not matched to a gene: 7. The CDR3 contains 16 residues.

This chain uses TRBV7-2 with TRBJ2-3; D is undetermined. This CDR3 has 15 amino acids. Germline assignment: CDR1 SGHTA and CDR2 FQGNSA. V shed 1 base and J shed 0 bases, with 8 bases lying between them. In nucleotides, the CDR3 is TGTGCCAGCAGCTTAGATGGCGGTAGCACAGATACGCAGTATTTT. Its protein is CASSLDGGSTDTQYF.

The J gene is TRBJ2-2, the V gene TRBV27, with 8 bases matching TRBD1. CDR1 is MNHEY, CDR2 SMNVEV, per germline (reference sequence). The CDR3 is 17 amino acids. With V trimmed by 5 bases and J by 6 bases, 14 bases remained unmatched. This CDR3 is CASSEWTGPGLSGELFF. The CDR3 coding sequence is TGTGCCAGCAGTGAATGGACAGGGCCGGGGCTTTCCGGGGAGCTGTTTTTT.

This clone was recorded a few times. The chain uses TRBV6-6 and TRBJ2-7, with 11 bases identical to TRBD2. In germline, CDR1 is MNHNY, CDR2 SVGAGI (reference sequence). With 2 bases clipped from V and 4 bases from J, the junction kept 4 bases outside the gene matches. The CDR3 has 15 residues. The CDR3 region is CASSYKTSGDYEQYF. The CDR3 DNA follows: TGTGCCAGCAGTTACAAGACTAGCGGGGATTACGAGCAGTACTTC.

The J gene is TRBJ2-7, the V gene TRBV28; TRBD2 is a possible D gene (6 bases). The germline V and J ends were trimmed by 8 bases and 0 bases, with 17 bases remaining between them. The germline V gene encodes CDR1 MDHEN and CDR2 SYDVKM. CDR3 length equals 15 residues. The CDR3 spells CASPPGLTRSYEQYF. As DNA, the CDR3 is TGTGCCAGCCCCCCCGGACTAACCCGCTCCTACGAGCAGTACTTC.

The chain is built from TRBV6-5 and TRBJ1-1; 10 positions agree with TRBD1. The CDR3 has 16 residues. Per germline, CDR1 MNHEY and CDR2 SVGAGI. The trim removed 0 bases at V and 4 bases at J, leaving 5 bases unmatched. This CDR3 reads CASSYSGQGFRTEAFF. CDR3 sequence (DNA): TGTGCCAGCAGTTACTCGGGACAGGGGTTTCGCACTGAAGCTTTCTTT.

The rearrangement joins TRBV28 to TRBJ2-7; D is possibly TRBD1 or TRBD2 (5 bases each). Germline values: CDR1 MDHEN, CDR2 SYDVKM. Trimming took 1 base from V and 6 from J, leaving 16 bases between them. This CDR3 comprises 15 residues. The CDR3 reads CASSLSPPGTLEQYF. The CDR3 coding sequence is TGTGCCAGCAGTTTATCCCCCCCTGGGACCCTCGAGCAGTACTTC.

This clone is deemed medium-sized. This chain links TRBV2 with TRBJ2-7; no definite D call. Germline V lookup: CDR1 SNHLY, CDR2 FYNNEI. CDR3 length: 15 residues. The V end was cut by 3 bases, the J end by 6 bases, with 18 bases between. This CDR3 reads CASSDGLTSLAEQYF. The CDR3 DNA is TGTGCCAGCAGTGATGGGTTGACATCCCTGGCCGAGCAGTACTTC.